This TCR beta chain stems from a study of yellow fever vaccine responses in identical twins. Study findings and constraints: It has been reported that, in twins, the vaccine T cell response seemed partly convergent and partly personalized.

This clonotype was counted a single time. Antigen unknown. TCRdb itself ran the RT-PCR reads through MiXCR, one entry per CDR3 protein. This table holds just under 3,500 distinct CDR3 sequences, around 85% found once. This sequence originates from a woman under 30 who received the yellow fever vaccine. The sample in question was T cells from blood (PBMCs), unsorted or a sorted subset (not recorded which), obtained before or after yellow fever vaccination (not recorded which).

CDR3 region: CSVGAGNQPQHF. In DNA, the CDR3 is TGCAGCGTTGGGGCAGGGAATCAGCCCCAGCATTTT. The chain recombines TRBV29-1 with TRBJ1-5; D possibly corresponds to TRBD1 (5 bases). V was pared by 4 bases and J by 4 bases, with 8 bases between. Per the germline V gene, CDR1 is SQVTM and CDR2 is ANQGSEA. The CDR3 loop spans 12 amino acids. Complete variable domain (other parts from reference TRBV29-1 and TRBJ1-5): SAVISQKPSRDICQRGTSLTIQCQVDSQVTMMFWYRQQPGQSLTLIATANQGSEATYESGFVIDKFPISRPNLTFSTLTVSNMSPEDSSIYLCSVGAGNQPQHFGDGTRLSIL.